These 3 T cell receptor beta chains came from one sample sequenced in a study of cytomegalovirus exposure and HLA in healthy donors (dated by TCRdb to the late 2010s). Library generation was performed with the immunoSEQ multiplex PCR assay. The multiplex PCR relied on a mix of 60 forward primers for TCR Vbeta segments and 13 reverse primers for TCR Jbeta segments. Drawn from immuneACCESS, this table holds only the in-frame rearrangements with V and J called that TCRdb kept. Clones are partly lost; checked studies trace under half to an unresolved V gene and leave the rest unexplained. This sample holds about 70,000 clones; 60% to 80% were observed only once. Approximately 3% of the sample goes to the ten largest clones. Material: PBMCs. The origin of the receptors is a man aged 25 to 40 in good health and CMV-seronegative.

The rearrangement links TRBV10-3 to TRBJ2-3; the match to TRBD2 covers 11 bases. This CDR3 spans 16 amino acids. Germline lookup yields CDR1 ENHRY and CDR2 SYGVKD. V was pared by 10 bases and J by 0 bases, with 9 bases of the junction left unmatched. CDR3 amino acids: CATLAGDGASTDTQYF. The CDR3 DNA reads TGTGCCACACTAGCGGGGGACGGGGCGAGCACAGATACGCAGTATTTT.

This clone was picked up a small number of times. The V and J genes are TRBV7-9 and TRBJ2-7; 10 nucleotides line up with TRBD1. Per germline, CDR1 SEHNR and CDR2 FQNEAQ (reference sequence). This CDR3 has 16 amino acids. V trimming: 3 bases; J trimming: 1 base; junction bases outside the gene matches: 6. The CDR3 loop is CASSFNPGQGSYEQYF. For the CDR3, the DNA is TGTGCCAGCAGCTTCAACCCGGGACAGGGGTCCTACGAGCAGTACTTC.

Here the CDR3 reads CSAEQGAREQYF. DNA for the CDR3: TGCAGCGCCGAACAGGGGGCGCGCGAGCAGTACTTC. The genes are TRBV29-1 and TRBJ2-7; 9 nucleotides match TRBD1. Germline V gene data show CDR1 as SQVTM and CDR2 as ANQGSEA. CDR3 length equals 12 residues. V was clipped by 7 bases and J by 6 bases; unmatched bases: 7.